These 30 T cell receptor beta chains came from one sample sequenced in a study of blood T cell repertoires in COVID-19. Some clones are missing from TCRdb's copy, which holds only in-frame ones; the method was immunoSEQ multiplex PCR. The sample yields 8,500 to 14,000 clones, 80% to 90% seen once. The sample taken for sequencing was peripheral blood. These receptors were collected from a human donor in a cohort sampled during active COVID-19.

J is TRBJ2-7 and V is TRBV28, with a tentative D call TRBD1 (5 bases). Trimming cost V 6 bases and J 0 bases, with 15 bases left between them. CDR3 length: 15 residues. Germline-derived CDR1 and CDR2 are MDHEN and SYDVKM. This CDR3 is CASSPTRRGSYEQYF. The CDR3, as DNA: TGTGCCAGCAGCCCAACACGAAGGGGCTCCTACGAGCAGTACTTC.

This clone was seen a single time. The gene calls are TRBV15 and TRBJ1-6; 7 bases align to TRBD1. Germline V gene lookup returns CDR1 LNHNV and CDR2 YYDKDF (reference sequence). This CDR3 spans 16 amino acids. The V segment lost 0 bases and the J segment 9 bases; nucleotides outside the gene matches: 8. CDR3 in DNA: TGTGCCACCAGCAGAGATGGAGAGACAGGGAGTTCACCCCTCCACTTT. It specifies CATSRDGETGSSPLHF.

The gene calls are TRBV19 and TRBJ2-1, with D unclear. Per the germline V gene, CDR1 is LNHDA and CDR2 is SQIVND (reference sequence). V gave up 2 bases and J gave up 3 bases, with 5 bases separating them. The CDR3 spans 13 residues. CDR3 DNA sequence: TGTGCCAGTAGTATACTAGGCTACAATGAGCAGTTCTTC. Amino acids: CASSILGYNEQFF.

This clone was seen only a few times. The rearrangement uses TRBV7-9 and TRBJ1-2, with TRBD1 matching 7 bases. Germline assignment: CDR1 SEHNR and CDR2 FQNEAQ (reference sequence). The CDR3 has 14 amino acids. With V trimmed by 3 bases and J by 3 bases, 4 bases remained unmatched. CDR3 DNA: TGTGCCAGCAGCTTGGCAGGGGGTGACTATGGCTACACCTTC. Translating gives CASSLAGGDYGYTF.

The chain recombines TRBV19 with TRBJ2-4; no clear D gene. CDR3 length: 15 residues. The V and J ends lost 6 bases and 8 bases respectively, with 20 bases between them. The V gene's germline CDR1 is LNHDA and CDR2 SQIVND (reference sequence). The CDR3 here is CASRVRISQGDIQYF. As DNA, the CDR3 is TGTGCCAGTAGAGTCCGGATTAGCCAAGGTGACATTCAGTACTTC. Using reference TRBV19 and TRBJ2-4 for the parts outside the CDR3, the full variable domain is DGGITQSPKYLFRKEGQNVTLSCEQNLNHDAMYWYRQDPGQGLRLIYYSQIVNDFQKGDIAEGYSVSREKKESFPLTVTSAQKNPTAFYLCASRVRISQGDIQYFGAGTRLSVL.

The V call is TRBV6-5, the J call TRBJ2-1, with TRBD1 as a possible D gene (6 bases). Germline-derived CDR1 and CDR2 are MNHEY and SVGAGI. V was trimmed by 6 bases and J by 2 bases, leaving 14 bases between them. CDR3 length: 15 residues. The CDR3 DNA reads as TGTGCCAGCAGCCCGCGGTGGGACACCTACAATGAGCAGTTCTTC. Amino acids: CASSPRWDTYNEQFF.

This clone has a handful of counts. The CDR3 here is CASSQDPGEYF. The CDR3 DNA follows: TGTGCCAGCAGCCAAGACCCGGGTGAGTACTTC. The genes are TRBV3-1 (or the pseudogene TRBV3-2) and TRBJ2-7; D is undetermined. The V and J ends lost 0 bases and 11 bases respectively, with 8 bases between them. Germline V gene data show CDR1 as LGHDT and CDR2 as YNNKEL (reference sequence). The CDR3 is 11 amino acids.

This rearrangement joins TRBV5-6 to TRBJ2-1, with 7 bases matching TRBD2. There are 13 residues in the CDR3. The germline V gene encodes CDR1 SGHDT and CDR2 YYEEEE. Germline trimming cut 4 bases from V and 12 bases from J; bases unmatched to any gene: 10. CDR3 residues: CASSGTPSGGQFF. For the CDR3, the DNA is TGTGCCAGCAGCGGAACCCCCTCGGGGGGGCAGTTCTTC.

CDR3 region: CATSIDRLAGGADTQYF. For the CDR3, the DNA is TGTGCCACCAGCATTGATCGGTTAGCGGGGGGCGCAGATACGCAGTATTTT. The V and J genes are TRBV15 and TRBJ2-3, with 10 bases aligning to TRBD2. V lost 4 bases to trimming and J lost 4 bases; unmatched junction nucleotides: 11. This CDR3 comprises 17 residues. Per germline, CDR1 LNHNV and CDR2 YYDKDF (reference sequence). Full variable domain (rest looked up from reference TRBV15 and TRBJ2-3): DAMVIQNPRYQVTQFGKPVTLSCSQTLNHNVMYWYQQKSSQAPKLLFHYYDKDFNNEADTPDNFQSRRPNTSFCFLDIRSPGLGDTAMYLCATSIDRLAGGADTQYFGPGTRLTVL.

The chain recombines TRBV19 with TRBJ1-2; D is uncertain. Per germline, CDR1 LNHDA and CDR2 SQIVND (reference sequence). The CDR3 runs 15 residues. Deletions cut 3 bases from V and 4 bases from J, with 15 bases between. The CDR3 reads CASSIGGGSTYGYTF. CDR3 DNA: TGTGCCAGTAGTATCGGTGGAGGGTCAACCTATGGCTACACCTTC.

The gene calls are TRBV29-1 and TRBJ2-1; 9 bases agree with TRBD1. This CDR3 comprises 15 residues. J gave up 5 bases and V 6 bases, and 11 bases lay outside the gene matches. Germline-derived CDR1 and CDR2 are SQVTM and ANQGSEA. The CDR3 loop is CSVNPTGGPNNEQFF. The CDR3 DNA is TGCAGCGTGAACCCCACAGGGGGCCCAAACAATGAGCAGTTCTTC.

The rearrangement joins TRBV5-1 to TRBJ2-3; D is uncertain. CDR1 SGHRS and CDR2 YFSETQ come from the germline V gene. V dropped 0 bases and J dropped 4 bases, with 12 bases sitting between them. This CDR3 has 15 residues. The CDR3 loop reads CASSLAPEAADTQYF. The CDR3 nucleotides are TGCGCCAGCAGCTTGGCACCCGAGGCCGCAGATACGCAGTATTTT.

This clone appeared a few times. The rearrangement uses TRBV5-1 and TRBJ1-5, with 9 bases lining up with TRBD1. Germline V gives CDR1 SGHRS, CDR2 YFSETQ. The ends lost 5 bases at V and 7 bases at J; junction bases unmatched: 7. The CDR3 is 14 residues long. Here the CDR3 DNA reads TGCGCCAGCAGTCCCACAGGGGGCAGACAGCCCCAGCATTTT. Translation: CASSPTGGRQPQHF.

This chain joins TRBV19 and TRBJ1-6; D is perhaps TRBD1 (5 bases). CDR3 length: 13 amino acids. Looked up from germline, CDR1 is LNHDA and CDR2 is SQIVND (reference sequence). The ends were cut back, 5 bases at V and 7 bases at J, with 9 bases in the middle. CDR3 DNA sequence: TGTGCCAGTAGTTATCAGGGAAATTCACCCCTCCACTTT. Translation: CASSYQGNSPLHF.

The rearrangement links TRBV5-1 to TRBJ1-5; TRBD1 matches 8 bases. Germline V lookup: CDR1 SGHRS, CDR2 YFSETQ. The CDR3 contains 14 residues. V shed 4 bases, J shed 7 bases, and the junction held 7 bases outside the gene matches. CDR3 protein: CASSPTGGVQPQHF. The CDR3, as DNA: TGCGCCAGCAGCCCCACAGGGGGAGTACAGCCCCAGCATTTT.

This chain uses TRBV9 with TRBJ2-2; maybe TRBD1 (5 bases). CDR3 length equals 15 residues. CDR1 and CDR2 (germline): SGDLS, YYNGEE. Trimming removed 0 bases from V and 10 bases from J, with 16 bases in between. CDR3 in DNA: TGTGCCAGCAGCGTAGGGTCAGGGTCTGGACAGGAGCTGTTTTTT. Translating gives CASSVGSGSGQELFF.

V and J are TRBV29-1 and TRBJ2-3, with 8 bases fitting TRBD2. The CDR3 runs 15 residues. Germline V gene sequence: CDR1 SQVTM, CDR2 ANQGSEA. Trimming took 3 bases from V and 2 from J; bases not matched to a gene: 7. This CDR3 is CSVDRSGASTDTQYF. The CDR3 DNA follows: TGCAGCGTTGACCGTAGCGGGGCCTCCACAGATACGCAGTATTTT.

In this sample, this clone turned up a few times. The genes are TRBV28 and TRBJ2-1; D may be TRBD1 (6 bases). Germline CDR1 is MDHEN and CDR2 is SYDVKM. V was shortened by 7 bases and J by 7 bases, with 23 bases between the two germline ends. The length of the CDR3 is 16 residues. The CDR3 DNA is TGTGCCAGCATCACGGACAGTTCCCGGCTGGGGAATGAGCAGTTCTTC. It encodes CASITDSSRLGNEQFF.

V gene TRBV7-2 combines with J gene TRBJ2-4; TRBD1 matches 11 bases. V shed 4 bases, J shed 8 bases, and the junction held 10 bases outside the gene matches. This CDR3 contains 16 residues. Per germline, CDR1 SGHTA and CDR2 FQGNSA. The CDR3 coding sequence is TGTGCCAGCAGCTCCTTTCCCCGGGGACAGGGGGACATTCAGTACTTC. This encodes CASSSFPRGQGDIQYF.

This clone was counted between two and nine times. This rearrangement joins TRBV5-1 to TRBJ2-3; TRBD2 aligns across 12 bases. CDR3 length equals 15 residues. The germline V gene has CDR1 SGHRS and CDR2 YFSETQ. The V segment lost 5 bases and the J segment 2 bases; nucleotides outside the gene matches: 3. CDR3 in amino acids: CASRTSGGYTDTQYF. The CDR3 coding sequence is TGCGCCAGCAGGACTAGCGGGGGATACACAGATACGCAGTATTTT. Complete variable domain (other parts from reference TRBV5-1 and TRBJ2-3): KAGVTQTPRYLIKTRGQQVTLSCSPISGHRSVSWYQQTPGQGLQFLFEYFSETQRNKGNFPGRFSGRQFSNSRSEMNVSTLELGDSALYLCASRTSGGYTDTQYFGPGTRLTVL.

The chain links TRBV7-6 to TRBJ2-1; D is ambiguous. The CDR3 is 15 amino acids. CDR1 SGHVS and CDR2 FNYEAQ come from the germline V gene. The V end lost 5 bases, the J end lost 0 bases, and 11 bases lay between the germline ends. The CDR3: CASSPLISSYNEQFF. The CDR3, as DNA: TGTGCCAGCAGCCCCCTAATAAGCTCCTACAATGAGCAGTTCTTC. Complete variable domain (other parts from reference TRBV7-6 and TRBJ2-1): GAGVSQSPRYKVTKRGQDVALRCDPISGHVSLYWYRQALGQGPEFLTYFNYEAQQDKSGLPNDRFSAERPEGSISTLTIQRTEQRDSAMYRCASSPLISSYNEQFFGPGTRLTVL.

The chain employs TRBV5-1 and TRBJ2-5; D uncertain. The CDR3 covers 12 residues. The germline V gene encodes CDR1 SGHRS and CDR2 YFSETQ. Deletions cut 5 bases from V and 5 bases from J, with 10 bases between. Here the CDR3 DNA reads TGCGCCAGCAGTTTGCTCGGGGAGACCCAGTACTTC. This encodes CASSLLGETQYF.

The chain employs TRBV18 and TRBJ2-7; 8 positions agree with TRBD2. V shed 3 bases, J shed 3 bases, and the junction held 16 bases outside the gene matches. The germline V gene encodes CDR1 KGHSH and CDR2 LQKENI. The CDR3 has 18 amino acids. The CDR3 nucleotides are TGTGCCAGCTCACCCCGGGGGGGTCAAGGAAACGTTTACTACGAGCAGTACTTC. This translates into CASSPRGGQGNVYYEQYF. The full variable domain, its missing parts supplied by reference TRBV18 and TRBJ2-7, is NAGVMQNPRHLVRRRGQEARLRCSPMKGHSHVYWYRQLPEEGLKFMVYLQKENIIDESGMPKERFSAEFPKEGPSILRIQQVVRGDSAAYFCASSPRGGQGNVYYEQYFGPGTRLTVT.

The J gene is TRBJ2-1, the V gene TRBV18; 9 bases match TRBD2. The CDR3 sequence is 15 residues long. With V trimmed by 4 bases and J by 2 bases, 3 bases remained unmatched. Germline values: CDR1 KGHSH, CDR2 LQKENI. CDR3 nucleotides: TGTGCCAGCTCACGTCTAGCGGGGCCCTACAATGAGCAGTTCTTC. This sequence encodes CASSRLAGPYNEQFF. Looking up the rest from reference TRBV18 and TRBJ2-1 gives the full variable domain: NAGVMQNPRHLVRRRGQEARLRCSPMKGHSHVYWYRQLPEEGLKFMVYLQKENIIDESGMPKERFSAEFPKEGPSILRIQQVVRGDSAAYFCASSRLAGPYNEQFFGPGTRLTVL.

The chain is built from TRBV3-1 (or the pseudogene TRBV3-2) and TRBJ1-2; D unresolved. The V and J ends lost 0 bases and 6 bases respectively, with 23 bases between them. The CDR3 runs to 18 residues. Germline V lookup: CDR1 LGHDT, CDR2 YNNKEL (reference sequence). For the CDR3, the DNA is TGTGCCAGCAGCCAAGAAGGAGAGACGAAGGTAAGTTGTAATGGCTACACCTTC. This encodes CASSQEGETKVSCNGYTF.

In its sample, this clone was seen a few times. V usage is TRBV6-6 and J usage is TRBJ1-1; no reliable D call. V was cut by 4 bases and J by 8 bases, with 23 bases left in between. CDR1 MNHNY and CDR2 SVGAGI come from the germline V gene (reference sequence). The CDR3 contains 16 residues. The CDR3 region has the DNA TGTGCCAGCAGTTCCCTACGAGGGCGCCAAAGCAGAGAAGCTTTCTTT. Translation: CASSSLRGRQSREAFF.

In this sample, this clone turned up once. One end of the junction does not line up with germline, which may come from a read error. The rearrangement links TRBV9 to TRBJ2-2; 9 bases map to TRBD2. The CDR3 extends over 15 amino acids. Germline CDR1 reads SGDLS; CDR2 reads YYNGEE. CDR3 protein: CASSSSGINTRELFF. The CDR3, as DNA: TGTGCCAGCAGTTCTAGCGGGATAAACACCAGGGAGCTGTTTTTT.

In this sample, this clone turned up once. This sequence joins TRBV19 and TRBJ1-2, with TRBD1 matching over 9 bases. V shed 5 bases, J shed 4 bases, and the junction held 5 bases outside the gene matches. Germline lookup yields CDR1 LNHDA and CDR2 SQIVND (reference sequence). The CDR3 covers 14 residues. The CDR3 DNA is TGTGCCAGTAGTCCGGGACAGGGCGTCTATGGCTACACCTTC. Amino acids: CASSPGQGVYGYTF.

The V gene is TRBV19, the J gene TRBJ2-1; 10 nucleotides agree with TRBD2. J gave up 7 bases and V 5 bases, and 14 bases lay outside the gene matches. The CDR3 has 17 residues. Germline CDR1 and CDR2: LNHDA and SQIVND (reference sequence). The CDR3 DNA is TGTGCCAGTAGTTCATTCCCCGGGCTAGCGGGGGTTAATGAGCAGTTCTTC. Translating gives CASSSFPGLAGVNEQFF. Variable domain in full (rest from reference TRBV19 and TRBJ2-1): DGGITQSPKYLFRKEGQNVTLSCEQNLNHDAMYWYRQDPGQGLRLIYYSQIVNDFQKGDIAEGYSVSREKKESFPLTVTSAQKNPTAFYLCASSSFPGLAGVNEQFFGPGTRLTVL.

The chain carries TRBV5-6 and TRBJ2-1; 8 bases match TRBD1. The germline gives CDR1 SGHDT, CDR2 YYEEEE. This CDR3 has 17 residues. Trimming removed 4 bases from V and 4 bases from J; junction bases left unmatched: 13. Here the CDR3 DNA reads TGTGCCAGCAGCGCAAGACGACAGGGGTGGACGTACAATGAGCAGTTCTTC. This encodes CASSARRQGWTYNEQFF.